The 16 T cell receptor beta chains below come from one sample, sequenced in a study of PD-L1 blockade in urothelial cancer. Using immunoSEQ multiplex PCR, the repertoire was profiled, and TCRdb retains in-frame clones only, with some absent. The repertoire holds approximately 79,000 clones, with around 90% as singletons. Here the sequenced sample was PBMCs, taken around atezolizumab (anti-PD-L1) treatment. These receptors were obtained from a woman in her seventies with urothelial cancer.

This chain joins TRBV27 and TRBJ2-7; the D gene is possibly TRBD2 (5 bases). The CDR3 spans 12 residues. CDR1 MNHEY and CDR2 SMNVEV come from the germline V gene (reference sequence). V lost 8 bases and J 9 bases, leaving 17 bases between the germline ends. As DNA, the CDR3 is TGTGCCAGCTCCCCGCCGGGAATAATGCAGTACTTC. It translates to CASSPPGIMQYF.

The CDR3 bases are TGTGCCAGCAGGTCCCATGGGCCGGACACCGGGGAGCTGTTTTTT. Its protein is CASRSHGPDTGELFF. V gene TRBV28 combines with J gene TRBJ2-2; no firm D call. Germline CDR1 reads MDHEN; CDR2 reads SYDVKM. CDR3 size: 15 residues. Trimming took 6 bases from V and 3 from J, leaving 14 bases between them.

The chain uses TRBV30 and TRBJ2-5; 7 bases are a match to TRBD2. J lost 1 base, V lost 0 bases, and 11 bases had no gene match. This CDR3 is 17 amino acids long. Germline CDR1 and CDR2: GTSNPN and SVGIG (reference sequence). The DNA of the CDR3 is TGTGCCTGGAGTGTAGGGTGGGGGGGGTTAGTCCAAGAGACCCAGTACTTC. Protein: CAWSVGWGGLVQETQYF.

The rearrangement uses TRBV4-1 and TRBJ1-1; 7 bases fit TRBD1. V was pared by 1 base and J by 1 base, with 12 bases of the junction left unmatched. CDR1 is MGHRA, CDR2 YSYEKL, per germline. The CDR3 extends over 18 amino acids. The CDR3 coding sequence is TGCGCCAGCAGCCAAGGGCTGGGGACAGAAGGCCCGAACACTGAAGCTTTCTTT. This gives the protein CASSQGLGTEGPNTEAFF.

This chain uses TRBV6-4 with TRBJ1-5; no clear D gene. Germline assignment: CDR1 MRHNA and CDR2 SNTAGT. The V end was cut by 3 bases, the J end by 4 bases, with 7 bases between. This CDR3 is 13 amino acids long. CDR3 sequence: CASSERENQPQHF. In DNA, the CDR3 is TGTGCCAGCAGTGAGCGAGAAAATCAGCCCCAGCATTTT.

The chain combines TRBV29-1 with TRBJ2-1; 8 bases align to TRBD1. With V trimmed by 1 base and J by 3 bases, 8 bases remained unmatched. Germline CDR1 reads SQVTM; CDR2 reads ANQGSEA. The CDR3 has 16 amino acids. The CDR3: CSVEGVGTGLYNEQFF. In nucleotides, the CDR3 is TGCAGCGTTGAAGGCGTGGGGACAGGTCTCTACAATGAGCAGTTCTTC.

This chain connects TRBV4-2 to TRBJ1-5; a possible D gene is TRBD1 (5 bases). The CDR3 has 16 residues. The V and J ends lost 0 bases and 5 bases respectively, with 14 bases between them. Germline loops: CDR1 LGHNA, CDR2 YNFKEQ. The CDR3 DNA follows: TGTGCCAGCAGCCAAGATATGGGCCAGGGTCATCAGCCCCAGCATTTT. It codes for CASSQDMGQGHQPQHF.

The chain uses TRBV11-2 and TRBJ1-3; 7 bases fit TRBD1. Germline V gene data show CDR1 as SGHAT and CDR2 as FQNNGV. This CDR3 has 14 amino acids. V was pared by 5 bases and J by 8 bases, with 9 bases of the junction left unmatched. CDR3 region: CASSPYDRAYTIYF. CDR3 nucleotides: TGTGCCAGCAGCCCCTATGACAGGGCCTACACCATATATTTT. The full variable domain, in which reference TRBV11-2 and TRBJ1-3 provide the parts outside the CDR3, is EAGVAQSPRYKIIEKRQSVAFWCNPISGHATLYWYQQILGQGPKLLIQFQNNGVVDDSQLPKDRFSAERLKGVDSTLKIQPAKLEDSAVYLCASSPYDRAYTIYFGEGSWLTVV.

The chain uses TRBV2 and TRBJ2-3; the match to TRBD2 covers 11 bases. This CDR3 is built from 19 residues. The V gene end was trimmed by 1 base and the J gene end by 3 bases; junction bases not matched to a gene: 12. CDR1 and CDR2 from the germline V gene are SNHLY and FYNNEI. The CDR3: CASSEVGAGTSGLTDTQYF. In DNA form, the CDR3 reads TGTGCCAGCAGTGAAGTAGGGGCCGGGACTAGCGGACTGACAGATACGCAGTATTTT.

This clone has a handful of counts. The CDR3 is CASSAEEGATQYF. CDR3 sequence (DNA): TGTGCCAGCAGCGCCGAGGAGGGGGCTACGCAGTATTTT. The chain carries TRBV9 and TRBJ2-3; D is perhaps TRBD1 (7 bases). Trimming pared 3 bases from V and 8 bases from J, leaving 13 bases between. CDR1 and CDR2 (germline): SGDLS, YYNGEE. The length of the CDR3 is 13 residues.

The chain is built from TRBV7-8 and TRBJ2-3; D perhaps matches TRBD2 (6 bases). CDR3 length: 18 amino acids. Deletions cut 3 bases from V and 4 bases from J, with 23 bases between. CDR1 and CDR2 (germline): SGHVS, FQNEAQ. The DNA of the CDR3 is TGTGCCAGCAGCTTTCTCCCCGGCGGGGCCTACTTCCCAGATACGCAGTATTTT. It specifies CASSFLPGGAYFPDTQYF.

The V call is TRBV28, the J call TRBJ1-3; D gene unclear. Germline V lookup: CDR1 MDHEN, CDR2 SYDVKM. The V end was cut by 1 base, the J end by 3 bases, with 10 bases between. This CDR3 has 15 amino acids. The CDR3 loop is CASSLFPGVGNTIYF. As DNA, the CDR3 is TGTGCCAGCAGTTTATTTCCGGGTGTTGGAAACACCATATATTTT.

V and J are TRBV4-1 and TRBJ2-7; 14 nucleotides agree with TRBD2. The length of the CDR3 is 15 residues. Germline V lookup: CDR1 MGHRA, CDR2 YSYEKL. V lost 1 base and J lost 4; bases outside the gene matches: 0. CDR3 DNA: TGCGCCAGCAGCCAAGGACTAGCGGGAGGGTACGAGCAGTACTTC. The encoded protein is CASSQGLAGGYEQYF.

The chain carries TRBV4-2 and TRBJ1-4; D is possibly TRBD1 (5 bases). The length of the CDR3 is 14 residues. V was pared by 5 bases and J by 4 bases, with 11 bases between. Looked up from germline, CDR1 is LGHNA and CDR2 is YNFKEQ. The CDR3 protein is CASSETALNEKLFF. The CDR3 coding sequence is TGTGCCAGCAGCGAGACAGCACTTAATGAAAAACTGTTTTTT.

This clone turned up a few times. The chain uses TRBV5-1 and TRBJ2-2, with a possible D match to TRBD1 (6 bases). The germline gives CDR1 SGHRS, CDR2 YFSETQ. There are 15 residues in the CDR3. V was trimmed by 4 bases and J by 3 bases, leaving 13 bases between them. The CDR3 DNA sequence: TGCGCCAGCAGCCCCGGGGCAGGGGACACCGGGGAGCTGTTTTTT. This translates into CASSPGAGDTGELFF.

A word on this clone: Other nucleotide sequences in the sample specify the same CDR3. DNA for the CDR3: TGTGCCAGCAGCTTTTCACAGAACACTGAAGCTTTCTTT. This sequence encodes CASSFSQNTEAFF. The V call is TRBV5-4, the J call TRBJ1-1; no clear D gene. The V gene's germline CDR1 is SGHNT and CDR2 YYREEE (reference sequence). V lost 2 bases to trimming and J lost 1 base, with 6 bases between them. The CDR3 covers 13 residues.